Shown below are 14 T cell receptor beta chains from a single sample sequenced in a study of T cell changes during pregnancy in multiple sclerosis. Assay: immunoSEQ multiplex PCR; the TCRdb copy retains only in-frame clones and omits some. Counted here are tens of thousands of clones, over 85% occurring once; the ten biggest clones make up approximately 3%. This specimen was peripheral blood, taken in the first trimester of pregnancy. The receptor source for this set is a female donor in good health, enrolled as a control in a pregnancy study.

The J gene is TRBJ1-1, the V gene TRBV9; D not certain. Per the germline V gene, CDR1 is SGDLS and CDR2 is YYNGEE. With 3 bases removed from V and 1 base from J, the gap between germline ends came to 7 bases. This CDR3 is 13 amino acids long. The CDR3 region has the DNA TGTGCCAGCAGCGGAAGAGCGAACACTGAAGCTTTCTTT. This sequence encodes CASSGRANTEAFF.

The V call is TRBV11-2, the J call TRBJ1-1, with D perhaps matching TRBD1 (5 bases). Trimming removed 1 base from V and 0 bases from J, with 6 bases in between. The CDR3 runs to 14 residues. CDR1 is SGHAT, CDR2 FQNNGV, per germline. CDR3 loop: CASSLGQLNTEAFF. Written as DNA, the CDR3 is TGTGCCAGCAGCTTAGGACAGCTGAACACTGAAGCTTTCTTT.

This chain joins TRBV28 and TRBJ2-3, with 9 positions matching TRBD2. The V segment lost 8 bases and the J segment 3 bases; nucleotides outside the gene matches: 6. In germline, CDR1 is MDHEN, CDR2 SYDVKM. CDR3 length equals 14 residues. CDR3 residues: CASGGGLATDTQYF. The CDR3 nucleotides read TGTGCCAGCGGGGGAGGACTAGCGACAGATACGCAGTATTTT.

As DNA, the CDR3 is TGTGCCAGCAGTTACCCAAACAGGGATCAGCCCCAGCATTTT. Translating it yields CASSYPNRDQPQHF. J is TRBJ1-5 and V is TRBV6-6; D may be TRBD1 (6 bases). Germline CDR1 reads MNHNY; CDR2 reads SVGAGI (reference sequence). V shed 2 bases and J shed 5 bases, with 10 bases lying between them. CDR3 length: 14 residues.

This clone was seen just once. The chain is built from TRBV11-1 and TRBJ2-1; 9 bases fit TRBD1. The CDR3 runs to 12 residues. In germline, CDR1 is SGHAT, CDR2 FQDESV (reference sequence). V trimming: 5 bases; J trimming: 7 bases; junction bases outside the gene matches: 0. In DNA form, the CDR3 reads TGTGCCAGCAGCGACAGGGGGAATGAGCAGTTCTTC. Translated: CASSDRGNEQFF. The full variable domain, its missing parts supplied by reference TRBV11-1 and TRBJ2-1, is EAEVAQSPRYKITEKSQAVAFWCDPISGHATLYWYRQILGQGPELLVQFQDESVVDDSQLPKDRFSAERLKGVDSTLKIQPAELGDSAMYLCASSDRGNEQFFGPGTRLTVL.

DNA for the CDR3: TGTGCCAGCAGTGGACAGGGGTTCACTGAAGCTTTCTTT. It yields the protein CASSGQGFTEAFF. The rearrangement links TRBV2 to TRBJ1-1, with 8 bases that match TRBD1. Looked up from germline, CDR1 is SNHLY and CDR2 is FYNNEI. J lost 4 bases, V lost 4 bases, and 2 bases had no gene match. This CDR3 region has 13 residues. The variable domain in full, with the rest retrieved from reference TRBV2 and TRBJ1-1, is EPEVTQTPSHQVTQMGQEVILRCVPISNHLYFYWYRQILGQKVEFLVSFYNNEISEKSEIFDDQFSVERPDGSNFTLKIRSTKLEDSAMYFCASSGQGFTEAFFGQGTRLTVV.

The rearrangement joins TRBV18 to TRBJ2-3; TRBD2 agrees at 10 bases. Trimming took 4 bases from V and 1 from J; bases not matched to a gene: 14. The CDR3 has 19 residues. Germline CDR1 KGHSH, CDR2 LQKENI. CDR3 in DNA: TGTGCCAGCTCACTTTCTAGGAGCGGGAGGGCCGGAGGCACAGATACGCAGTATTTT. It translates to CASSLSRSGRAGGTDTQYF.

This clone was detected once. CDR3 sequence (DNA): TGTGCCAGCAGCTTAATCGGGAGGTCCCACTACGAGCAGTACTTC. Translated, it gives CASSLIGRSHYEQYF. The chain carries TRBV7-3 and TRBJ2-7; 7 nucleotides line up with TRBD2. The CDR3 runs 15 residues. Germline-derived CDR1 and CDR2 are SGHTA and FQGTGA. V trimming: 1 base; J trimming: 3 bases; junction bases outside the gene matches: 6.

The V and J genes are TRBV7-3 and TRBJ2-2; 8 bases are shared with TRBD1. The CDR3 is 13 amino acids. In germline, CDR1 is SGHTA, CDR2 FQGTGA. V shed 5 bases and J 8 bases; nucleotides not matched to a gene: 4. CDR3 coding DNA: TGTGCCAGCAGCCTACAGGGGGAGGGGGAGCTGTTTTTT. Amino acid sequence: CASSLQGEGELFF.

This chain joins TRBV18 and TRBJ1-1; 7 bases line up with TRBD1. J lost 4 bases, V lost 3 bases, and 11 bases had no gene match. The CDR3 totals 16 residues. CDR1 and CDR2 (germline): KGHSH, LQKENI. CDR3 residues: CASSPLLGGKGTEAFF. CDR3 DNA sequence: TGTGCCAGCTCACCTCTTCTAGGGGGCAAGGGCACTGAAGCTTTCTTT. The whole variable domain, filled in from reference TRBV18 and TRBJ1-1, reads NAGVMQNPRHLVRRRGQEARLRCSPMKGHSHVYWYRQLPEEGLKFMVYLQKENIIDESGMPKERFSAEFPKEGPSILRIQQVVRGDSAAYFCASSPLLGGKGTEAFFGQGTRLTVV.

The chain uses TRBV9 and TRBJ2-3; possible D gene TRBD1, 6 bases. This CDR3 region has 15 residues. Germline CDR1 and CDR2: SGDLS and YYNGEE. The V and J ends lost 3 bases and 6 bases respectively, with 17 bases between them. CDR3 sequence: CASSAARGGRDTQYF. The CDR3 DNA follows: TGTGCCAGCAGCGCGGCCCGAGGGGGTCGGGATACGCAGTATTTT.

The chain recombines TRBV20-1 with TRBJ2-1; D not certain. The ends were cut back, 7 bases at V and 4 bases at J, with 5 bases in the middle. Germline lookup yields CDR1 DFQATT and CDR2 SNEGSKA (reference sequence). There are 10 residues in the CDR3. CDR3 bases: TGCAGTGTTCGGTACAATGAGCAGTTCTTC. This sequence encodes CSVRYNEQFF.

The rearrangement uses TRBV5-4 and TRBJ2-7; D possibly corresponds to TRBD1 (6 bases). The germline CDR1 and CDR2 sequences are SGHNT and YYREEE (reference sequence). The CDR3 runs 13 residues. With 0 bases removed from V and 4 bases from J, the gap between germline ends came to 8 bases. The CDR3 DNA is TGTGCCAGCAGCTTGGGACAGGAATACGAGCAGTACTTC. Translation gives CASSLGQEYEQYF.

The genes are TRBV6-1 and TRBJ2-5, with 11 nucleotides matching TRBD1. The CDR3 covers 16 residues. J was trimmed by 6 bases and V by 4 bases; bases with no gene match: 10. CDR1 and CDR2 from the germline V gene are MNHNS and SASEGT. CDR3 sequence reads: CASSAYRDRGMQTQYF. CDR3 DNA sequence: TGTGCCAGCAGTGCCTACCGGGACAGGGGGATGCAGACCCAGTACTTC.